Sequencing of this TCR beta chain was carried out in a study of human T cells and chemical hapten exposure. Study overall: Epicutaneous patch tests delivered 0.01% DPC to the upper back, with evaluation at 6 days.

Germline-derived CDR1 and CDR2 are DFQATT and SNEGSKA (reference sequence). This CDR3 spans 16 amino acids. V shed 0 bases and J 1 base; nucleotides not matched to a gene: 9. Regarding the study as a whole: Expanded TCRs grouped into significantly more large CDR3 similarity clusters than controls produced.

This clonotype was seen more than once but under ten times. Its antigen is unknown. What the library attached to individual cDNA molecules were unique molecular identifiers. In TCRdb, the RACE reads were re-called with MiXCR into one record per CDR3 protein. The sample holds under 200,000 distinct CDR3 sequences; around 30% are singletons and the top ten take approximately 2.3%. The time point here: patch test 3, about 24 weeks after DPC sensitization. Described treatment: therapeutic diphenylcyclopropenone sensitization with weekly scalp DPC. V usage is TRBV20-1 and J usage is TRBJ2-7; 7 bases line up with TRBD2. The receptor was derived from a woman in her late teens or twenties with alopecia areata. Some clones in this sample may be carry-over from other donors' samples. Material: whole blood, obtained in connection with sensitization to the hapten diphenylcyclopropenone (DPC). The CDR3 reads CSARELSSGDSYEQYF. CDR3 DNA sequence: TGCAGTGCTAGAGAGCTCTCGAGCGGGGATTCCTACGAGCAGTACTTC.